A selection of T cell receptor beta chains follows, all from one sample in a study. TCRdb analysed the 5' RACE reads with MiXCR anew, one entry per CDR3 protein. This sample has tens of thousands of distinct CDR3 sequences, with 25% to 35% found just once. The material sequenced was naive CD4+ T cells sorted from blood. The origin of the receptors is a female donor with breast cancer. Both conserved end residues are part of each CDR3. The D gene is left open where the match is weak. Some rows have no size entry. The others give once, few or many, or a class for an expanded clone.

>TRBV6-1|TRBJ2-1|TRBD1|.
TGTGCCAGCAGTGATAAAGGGACAGGGGTCAATGAGCAGTTCTTC
CASSDKGTGVNEQFF
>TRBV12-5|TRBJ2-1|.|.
TGTGCTAGTGGTTTGGTACGACGGGGGATCGGGCGTACCTACAATGAGCAGTTCTTC
CASGLVRRGIGRTYNEQFF
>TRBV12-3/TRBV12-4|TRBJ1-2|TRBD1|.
TGTGCCAGCAGTCCGAGAACAGGGGGAGTCTATGGCTACACCTTC
CASSPRTGGVYGYTF
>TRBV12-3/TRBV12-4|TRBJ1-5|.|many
TGTGCCAGCAGCCCAGGGAATCAGCCCCAGCATTTT
CASSPGNQPQHF
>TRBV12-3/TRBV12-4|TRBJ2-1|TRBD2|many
TGTGCCAGCACCCTAGGACTAGCGGGAGGAGACCATGAGCAGTTCTTC
CASTLGLAGGDHEQFF
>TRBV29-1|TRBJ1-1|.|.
TGCAGCGTTGCAATGAGGGGGGCGGGTGAAGCTTTCTTT
CSVAMRGAGEAFF
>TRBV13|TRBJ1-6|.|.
TGTGCCGGCAGCCGCCGGGCTTATAATTCACCCCTCCACTTT
CAGSRRAYNSPLHF
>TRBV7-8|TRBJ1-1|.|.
TGTGCCAGCAGCTCATACACTGAAGCTTTCTTT
CASSSYTEAFF
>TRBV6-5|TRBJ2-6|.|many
TGTGCCAGCAGTTACCCTGGGGCCAACGTCCTGACTTTC
CASSYPGANVLTF
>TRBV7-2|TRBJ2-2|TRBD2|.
TGTGCCAGCAGCCCTCCTAGCGGGAGGTTGACCGGGGAGCTGTTTTTT
CASSPPSGRLTGELFF
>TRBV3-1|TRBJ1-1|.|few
TGTGCCAGCAGCCAGGGGGACTGGGGGTCGGCTTTCTTT
CASSQGDWGSAFF
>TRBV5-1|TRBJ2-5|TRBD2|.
TGCGCCAGCAGCCCCGGTAGCGGGGGGGCCCAAGAGACCCAGTACTTC
CASSPGSGGAQETQYF
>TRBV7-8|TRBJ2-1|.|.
TGTGCCAGCAGCGCTAGCTTCCCGGGCCCCTCGGGCCTACAGTTCTTC
CASSASFPGPSGLQFF
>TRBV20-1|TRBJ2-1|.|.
TGCAGTGCGAGGGGTAGGGTTGTGGGGAGGAATCAGGTCACTCAATACAATGAGCATTTCTTC
CSARGRVVGRNQVTQYNEHFF
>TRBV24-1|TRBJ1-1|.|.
TGTGCCACCAGTGACCCTCACGGGGAAGCTTTCTTT
CATSDPHGEAFF
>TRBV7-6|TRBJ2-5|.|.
TGTGCCAGCAGCTTAATCTCGTCCGGAGAGACCCAGTACTTC
CASSLISSGETQYF
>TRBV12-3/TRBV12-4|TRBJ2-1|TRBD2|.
TGTGCCAGCAGCTCGGGGGGGTCCTACAATGAGCAGTTCTTC
CASSSGGSYNEQFF
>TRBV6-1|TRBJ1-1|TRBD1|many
TGTGCCAGCAGTGAGGTCGGACAGGGGGAGACTGAAGCTTTCTTT
CASSEVGQGETEAFF
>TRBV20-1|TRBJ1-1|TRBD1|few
TGCAGTGCTAGCGGAGGGACAGGAAACTCCGCTTTCTTT
CSASGGTGNSAFF
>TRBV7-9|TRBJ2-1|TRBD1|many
TGTGCCAGCAGCCTGGGACAGGGGGCCGGTGAGCAGTTCTTC
CASSLGQGAGEQFF
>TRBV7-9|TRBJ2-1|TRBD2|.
TGTGCCAGCAGCCCGAGACTAGCGGGGGGACTTAGCTCCTACAATGAGCAGTTCTTC
CASSPRLAGGLSSYNEQFF
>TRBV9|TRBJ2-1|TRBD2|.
TGTGCCAGCAGTCAAAATCGACTAGCGGCAAATGAGCAGTTCTTC
CASSQNRLAANEQFF
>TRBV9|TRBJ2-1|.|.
TGTGCCAGCAGCGTATCTGGCCTAGGAACCTACAATGAGCAGTTCTTC
CASSVSGLGTYNEQFF
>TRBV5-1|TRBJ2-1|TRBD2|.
TGCGCCAGCAGCTTGGGGGCTAGCGGGGCCAATGAGCAGTTCTTC
CASSLGASGANEQFF
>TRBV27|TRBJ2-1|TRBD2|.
TGTGCCAGCGTAACCAAACACCGGGGGGAGCGGTGGAACTACAATGAGCAGTTCTTC
CASVTKHRGERWNYNEQFF
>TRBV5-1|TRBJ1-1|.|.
TGCGCCAGCAGCTTGGACTGGGCTTTGAACGCTGAAGCTTTCTTT
CASSLDWALNAEAFF
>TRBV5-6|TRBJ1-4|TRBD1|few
TGTGCCAGCATCCGACAGGGTGGCGTTGAAAAACTGTTTTTT
CASIRQGGVEKLFF
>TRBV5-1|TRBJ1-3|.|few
TGCGCCAGCAGCGCGGGATTTTCTGGAAACACCATATATTTT
CASSAGFSGNTIYF
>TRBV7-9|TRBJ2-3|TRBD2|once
TGTGCCAGCAGCCCACTCCGGGTAGCGGGGGGGCCGGATACGCAGTATTTT
CASSPLRVAGGPDTQYF
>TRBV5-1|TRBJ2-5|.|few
TGCGCCAGCAGCAGACGGGACTTTCAAGAGACCCAGTACTTC
CASSRRDFQETQYF
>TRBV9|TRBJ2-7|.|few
TGTGCCAGCAGCGTAGATCACAGCTCCTACGAGCAGTACTTC
CASSVDHSSYEQYF
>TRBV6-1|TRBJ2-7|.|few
TGTGCCAGCAGTGAAGTGGGGGTCGAGCAGTACTTC
CASSEVGVEQYF
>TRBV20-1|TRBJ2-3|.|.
TGCAGTGCTGGGGGGACCTGGGGCTGGGGCACAGATACGCAGTATTTT
CSAGGTWGWGTDTQYF
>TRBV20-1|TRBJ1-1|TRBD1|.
TGCAGTGCTATGAAAGGGGGCTTGGAAGCTTTCTTT
CSAMKGGLEAFF
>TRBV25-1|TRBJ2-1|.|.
TGTGCCAGCAGCGGGGAGGATGAGCAGTTCTTC
CASSGEDEQFF
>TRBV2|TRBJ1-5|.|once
TGTGCCAGCAGTGGTGAGGGAAATCAGCCCCAGCATTTT
CASSGEGNQPQHF
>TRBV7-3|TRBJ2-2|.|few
TGTGCCAGCAGCTTAACAGGGGACACCGGGGAGCTGTTTTTT
CASSLTGDTGELFF
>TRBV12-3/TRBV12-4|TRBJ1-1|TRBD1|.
TGTGCCAGCAGCCGGACAGGGCGTATGAACACTGAAGCTTTCTTT
CASSRTGRMNTEAFF
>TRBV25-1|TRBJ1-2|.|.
TGTGCCAGCAGTGAAGGGTGGGGCTACACCTTC
CASSEGWGYTF
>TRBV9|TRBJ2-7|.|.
TGTGCCCTCCCCAGCAGCAGTTGGTACTTC
CALPSSSWYF
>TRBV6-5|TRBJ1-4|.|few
TGTGCCAGTAAGGACACCACTAATGAAAAACTGTTTTTT
CASKDTTNEKLFF
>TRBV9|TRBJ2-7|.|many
TGTGCCAGCAGCGTAGATCCGCAGGGAGTGCGGGAGCAGTACTTC
CASSVDPQGVREQYF
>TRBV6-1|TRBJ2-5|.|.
TGTGCCAGCAGCACAGGAGGGGTGGAGACCCAGTACTTC
CASSTGGVETQYF
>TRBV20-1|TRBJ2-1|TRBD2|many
TGCAGTGCTAGAGATCGCCTAGCGGGGGACTACAATGAGCAGTTCTTC
CSARDRLAGDYNEQFF
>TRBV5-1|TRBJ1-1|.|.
TGCGCCAGCAGCTTGGGAGTGGGATTGAACACTGAAGCTTTCTTT
CASSLGVGLNTEAFF
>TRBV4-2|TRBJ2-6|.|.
TGTGCCAGCAGCCAAGACGCCAGAGGTCGAGGGGCCAACGTCCTGACTTTC
CASSQDARGRGANVLTF
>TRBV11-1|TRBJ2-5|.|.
TGTGCCAGCAGCGTCGGTCAGGGAGTGGAGACCCAGTACTTC
CASSVGQGVETQYF
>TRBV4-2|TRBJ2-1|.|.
TGTGCCAGCGCTTGGACGACCTACAATGAGCAGTTCTTC
CASAWTTYNEQFF
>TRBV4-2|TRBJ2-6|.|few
TGTGCCAGCAGCCAAGATTTGTCCTCTGGGGCCAACGTCCTGACTTTC
CASSQDLSSGANVLTF
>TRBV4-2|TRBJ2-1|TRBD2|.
TGTGCCAGCAGCCAAGATAATAGCGGGATGGGCTCCTACAATGAGCAGTTCTTC
CASSQDNSGMGSYNEQFF
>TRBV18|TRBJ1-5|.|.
TGTGCCAGCTCACCGGGGGGGCCCCAGCATTTT
CASSPGGPQHF
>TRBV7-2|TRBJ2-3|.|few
TGTGCCAGCAGTTCTCTAAGCGGAGGGCCTACAGATACGCAGTATTTT
CASSSLSGGPTDTQYF
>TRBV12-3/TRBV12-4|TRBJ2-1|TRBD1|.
TGTGCCAGCAGTTTAACAGGGGGGTGGAATGAGCAGTTCTTC
CASSLTGGWNEQFF
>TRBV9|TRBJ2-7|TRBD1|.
TGTGCCAGCAGCGCCTCCGACAGGGCCGACTACGAGCAGTACTTC
CASSASDRADYEQYF
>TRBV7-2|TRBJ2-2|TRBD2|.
TGTGCCAGCAGCGTACCTGAAGCGGGGGGGCTCGGCGGGGAGCTGTTTTTT
CASSVPEAGGLGGELFF